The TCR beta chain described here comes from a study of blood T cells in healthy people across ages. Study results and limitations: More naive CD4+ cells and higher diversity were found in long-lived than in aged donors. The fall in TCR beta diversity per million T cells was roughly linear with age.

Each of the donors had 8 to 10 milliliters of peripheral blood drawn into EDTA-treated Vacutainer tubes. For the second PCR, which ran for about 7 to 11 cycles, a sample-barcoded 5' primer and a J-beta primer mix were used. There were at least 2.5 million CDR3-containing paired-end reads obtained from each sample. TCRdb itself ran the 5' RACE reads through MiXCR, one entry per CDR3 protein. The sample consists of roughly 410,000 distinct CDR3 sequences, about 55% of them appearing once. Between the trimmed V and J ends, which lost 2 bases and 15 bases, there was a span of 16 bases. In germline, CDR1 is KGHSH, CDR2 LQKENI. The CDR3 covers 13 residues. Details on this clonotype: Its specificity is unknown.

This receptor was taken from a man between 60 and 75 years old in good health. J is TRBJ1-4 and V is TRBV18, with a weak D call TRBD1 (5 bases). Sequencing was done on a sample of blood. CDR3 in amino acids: CASSPSAARGMFF. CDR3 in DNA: TGTGCCAGCTCACCATCGGCTGCCCGGGGGATGTTTTTT.